This T cell receptor beta chain emerged from a study of identical twins. Trimming stripped 2 bases from V and 7 bases from J, with 15 bases between. Germline CDR1 SGHVS, CDR2 FQNEAQ. The CDR3 is made up of 15 amino acids. TCRdb called the 5' RACE reads again in MiXCR, with one record for every CDR3 protein. The repertoire holds some 230,000 distinct CDR3 sequences, with 6.5% as singletons. This clonotype was recorded many times. Separately, the same data were catalogued under a study of T cells expressing NK-cell markers. Turning to that study: There were a handful of donors in whom these clonotypes also led the CD3+CD56-NKG2C+ fraction.

Material: CD8+ T cells sorted from blood. V gene TRBV7-8 combines with J gene TRBJ2-1; unclear D gene. The receptor comes from a woman aged 18-29 years in good health. CDR3: CASSLKVVFVNEQFF. The DNA for the CDR3 is TGTGCCAGCAGCTTAAAGGTGGTTTTCGTGAATGAGCAGTTCTTC.